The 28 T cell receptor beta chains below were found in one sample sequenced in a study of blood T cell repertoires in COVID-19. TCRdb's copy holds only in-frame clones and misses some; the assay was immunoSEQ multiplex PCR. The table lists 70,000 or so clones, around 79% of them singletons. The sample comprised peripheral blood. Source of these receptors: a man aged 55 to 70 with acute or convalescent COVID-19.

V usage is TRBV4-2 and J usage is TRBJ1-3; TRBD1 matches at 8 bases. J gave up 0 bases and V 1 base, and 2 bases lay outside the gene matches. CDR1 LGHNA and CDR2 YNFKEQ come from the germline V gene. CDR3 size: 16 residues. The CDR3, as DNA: TGTGCCAGCAGCCAAGGGACAGGGAGCTCTGGAAACACCATATATTTT. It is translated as CASSQGTGSSGNTIYF.

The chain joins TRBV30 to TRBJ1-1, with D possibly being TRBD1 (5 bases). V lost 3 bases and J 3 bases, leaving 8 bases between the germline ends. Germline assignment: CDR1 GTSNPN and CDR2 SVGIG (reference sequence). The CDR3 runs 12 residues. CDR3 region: CAWRWGDTEAFF. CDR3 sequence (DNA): TGTGCCTGGAGGTGGGGGGACACTGAAGCTTTCTTT.

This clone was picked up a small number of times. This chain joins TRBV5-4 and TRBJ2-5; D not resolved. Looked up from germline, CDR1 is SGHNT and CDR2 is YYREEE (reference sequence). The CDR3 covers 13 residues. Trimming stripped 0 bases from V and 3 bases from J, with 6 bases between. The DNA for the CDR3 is TGTGCCAGCAGCTTGGTCGGTAAAGAGACCCAGTACTTC. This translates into CASSLVGKETQYF.

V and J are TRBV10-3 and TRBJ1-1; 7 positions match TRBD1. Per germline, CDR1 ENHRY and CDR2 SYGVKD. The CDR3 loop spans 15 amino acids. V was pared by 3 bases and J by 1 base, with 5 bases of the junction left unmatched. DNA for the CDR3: TGTGCCATCAGTGATCTAGACAGGGAGAACACTGAAGCTTTCTTT. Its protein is CAISDLDRENTEAFF.

CDR3 nucleotides: TGTGCCAGCAGCCGTGCGGGGAGCGCCTACGAGCAGTACTTC. This encodes CASSRAGSAYEQYF. The gene calls are TRBV11-2 and TRBJ2-7; D possibly corresponds to TRBD2 (6 bases). CDR3 size: 14 residues. Trimming stripped 5 bases from V and 2 bases from J, with 13 bases between. Germline V gene data show CDR1 as SGHAT and CDR2 as FQNNGV. The complete variable domain, with remaining parts taken from reference TRBV11-2 and TRBJ2-7, reads EAGVAQSPRYKIIEKRQSVAFWCNPISGHATLYWYQQILGQGPKLLIQFQNNGVVDDSQLPKDRFSAERLKGVDSTLKIQPAKLEDSAVYLCASSRAGSAYEQYFGPGTRLTVT.

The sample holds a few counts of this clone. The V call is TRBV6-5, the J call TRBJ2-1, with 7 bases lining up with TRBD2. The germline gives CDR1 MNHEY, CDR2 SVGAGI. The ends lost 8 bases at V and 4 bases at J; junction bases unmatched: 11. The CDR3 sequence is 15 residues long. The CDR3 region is CASSLERDWYNEQFF. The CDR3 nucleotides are TGTGCCAGCTCCCTTGAGCGGGACTGGTACAATGAGCAGTTCTTC.

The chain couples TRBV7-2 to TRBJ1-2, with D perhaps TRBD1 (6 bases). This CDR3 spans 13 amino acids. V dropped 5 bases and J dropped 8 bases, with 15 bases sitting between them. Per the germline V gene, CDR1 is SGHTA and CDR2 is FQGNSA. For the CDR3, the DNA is TGTGCCAGCAGCGAATTCAGGGGTACCGGCTACACCTTC. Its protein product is CASSEFRGTGYTF.

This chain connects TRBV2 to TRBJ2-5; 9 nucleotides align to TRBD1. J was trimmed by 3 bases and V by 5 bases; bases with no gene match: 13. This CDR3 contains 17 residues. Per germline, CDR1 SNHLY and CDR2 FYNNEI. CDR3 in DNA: TGTGCCAGCAGTCATGCTGAGGGACAGGGCGATAAAGAGACCCAGTACTTC. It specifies CASSHAEGQGDKETQYF.

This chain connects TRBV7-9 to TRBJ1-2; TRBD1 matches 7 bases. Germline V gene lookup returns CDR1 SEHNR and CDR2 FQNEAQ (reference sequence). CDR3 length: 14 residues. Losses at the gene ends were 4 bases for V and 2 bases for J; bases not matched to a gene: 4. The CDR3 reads CASSSWDRNYGYTF. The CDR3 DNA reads TGTGCCAGCAGCTCTTGGGACAGAAACTATGGCTACACCTTC.

The CDR3: CASSLRGNTEAFF. DNA for the CDR3: TGTGCCAGCAGTTTAAGGGGGAACACTGAAGCTTTCTTT. The genes are TRBV12-3 or TRBV12-4 and TRBJ1-1; D may be TRBD1 (5 bases). The CDR3 has 13 residues. Trimming pared 2 bases from V and 1 base from J, leaving 5 bases between.

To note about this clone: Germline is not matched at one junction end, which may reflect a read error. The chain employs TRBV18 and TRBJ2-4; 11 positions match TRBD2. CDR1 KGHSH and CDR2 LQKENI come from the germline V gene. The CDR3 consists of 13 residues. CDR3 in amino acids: CASSPLAGERLDF. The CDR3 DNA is TGTGCCAGCTCCCCACTAGCGGGGGAACGTTTAGACTTC.

CDR3 DNA: TGTGCCAGCATCTTAACGTACAGGGGCAACGAGCAGTACTTC. Translation: CASILTYRGNEQYF. The chain employs TRBV27 and TRBJ2-7; 7 bases fit TRBD1. Germline V gives CDR1 MNHEY, CDR2 SMNVEV (reference sequence). This CDR3 region has 14 residues. V lost 7 bases, J lost 5 bases, and 11 bases stayed unmatched.

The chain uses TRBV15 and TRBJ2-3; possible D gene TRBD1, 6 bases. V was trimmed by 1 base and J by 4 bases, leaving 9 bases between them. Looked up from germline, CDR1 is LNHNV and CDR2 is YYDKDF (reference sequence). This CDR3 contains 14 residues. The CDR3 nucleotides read TGTGCCACCAGCAGAGTAACAGGGCCAGATACGCAGTATTTT. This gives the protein CATSRVTGPDTQYF.

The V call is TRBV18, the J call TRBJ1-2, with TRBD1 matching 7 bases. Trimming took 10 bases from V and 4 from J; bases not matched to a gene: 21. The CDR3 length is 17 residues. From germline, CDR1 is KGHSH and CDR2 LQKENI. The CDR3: CATRTNRGQRGFYGYTF. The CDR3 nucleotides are TGTGCCACCCGCACCAACAGGGGCCAAAGGGGTTTCTATGGCTACACCTTC.

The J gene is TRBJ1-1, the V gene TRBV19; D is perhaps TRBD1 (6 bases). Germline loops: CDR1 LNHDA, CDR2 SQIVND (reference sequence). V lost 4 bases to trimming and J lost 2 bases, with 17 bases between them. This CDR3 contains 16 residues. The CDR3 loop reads CASSRWKDRINTEAFF. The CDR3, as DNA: TGTGCCAGTAGTAGATGGAAGGACAGAATTAACACTGAAGCTTTCTTT.

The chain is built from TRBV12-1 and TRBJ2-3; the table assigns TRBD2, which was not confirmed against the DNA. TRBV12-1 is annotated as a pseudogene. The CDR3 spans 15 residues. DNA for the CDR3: TGTGCCAGCAGCTTTGCGGCTAGCGGGGAGCATACGCAGTATTTT. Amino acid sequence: CASSFAASGEHTQYF.

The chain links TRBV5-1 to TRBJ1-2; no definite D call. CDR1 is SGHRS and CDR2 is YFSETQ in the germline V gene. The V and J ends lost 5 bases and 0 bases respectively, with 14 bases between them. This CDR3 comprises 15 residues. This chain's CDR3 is CASRHLGSPNYGYTF. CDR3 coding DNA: TGCGCCAGCAGGCATCTGGGGAGCCCTAACTATGGCTACACCTTC.

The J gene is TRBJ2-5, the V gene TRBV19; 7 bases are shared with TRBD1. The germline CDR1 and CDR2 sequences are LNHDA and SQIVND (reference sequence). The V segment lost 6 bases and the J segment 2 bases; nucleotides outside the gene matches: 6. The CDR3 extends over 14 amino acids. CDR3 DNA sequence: TGTGCCAGTAGGCACCGGGACAGACAAGAGACCCAGTACTTC. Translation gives CASRHRDRQETQYF.

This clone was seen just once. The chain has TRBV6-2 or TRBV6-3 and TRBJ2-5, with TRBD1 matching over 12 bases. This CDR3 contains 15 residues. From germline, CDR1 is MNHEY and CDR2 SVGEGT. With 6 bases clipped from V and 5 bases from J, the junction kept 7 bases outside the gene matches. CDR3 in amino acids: CASSRGTGGLETQYF. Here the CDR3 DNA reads TGTGCCAGCAGCCGCGGGACAGGGGGCCTGGAGACCCAGTACTTC.

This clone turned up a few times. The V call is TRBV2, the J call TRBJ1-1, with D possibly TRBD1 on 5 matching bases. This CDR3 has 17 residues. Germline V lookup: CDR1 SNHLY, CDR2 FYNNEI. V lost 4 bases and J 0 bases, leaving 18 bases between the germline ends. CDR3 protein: CASSGRSGVTMNTEAFF. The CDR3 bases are TGTGCCAGCAGTGGACGGTCGGGGGTAACGATGAACACTGAAGCTTTCTTT.

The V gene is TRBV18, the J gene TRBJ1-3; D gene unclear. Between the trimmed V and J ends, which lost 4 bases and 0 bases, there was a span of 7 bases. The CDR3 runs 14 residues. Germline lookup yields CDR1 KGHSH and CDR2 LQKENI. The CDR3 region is CASSRVNSGNTIYF. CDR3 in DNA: TGTGCCAGCTCACGAGTTAACTCTGGAAACACCATATATTTT.

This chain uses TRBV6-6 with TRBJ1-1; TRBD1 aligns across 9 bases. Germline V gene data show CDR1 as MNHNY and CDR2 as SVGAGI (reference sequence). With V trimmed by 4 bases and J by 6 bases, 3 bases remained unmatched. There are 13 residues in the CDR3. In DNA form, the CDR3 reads TGTGCCAGCAGTTTGGACAGGGGCTCTGAAGCTTTCTTT. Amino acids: CASSLDRGSEAFF.

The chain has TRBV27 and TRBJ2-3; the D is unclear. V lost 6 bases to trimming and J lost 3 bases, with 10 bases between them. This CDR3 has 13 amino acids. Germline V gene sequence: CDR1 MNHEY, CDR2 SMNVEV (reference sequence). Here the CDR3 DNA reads TGTGCCAGCAGCTTTGCGGAGACAGATACGCAGTATTTT. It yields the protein CASSFAETDTQYF.

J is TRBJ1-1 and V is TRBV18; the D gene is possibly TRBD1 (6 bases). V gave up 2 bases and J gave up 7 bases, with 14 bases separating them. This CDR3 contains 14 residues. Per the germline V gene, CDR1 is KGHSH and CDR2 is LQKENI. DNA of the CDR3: TGTGCCAGCTCACCAAGGACAGCTACCCTTGAAGCTTTCTTT. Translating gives CASSPRTATLEAFF.

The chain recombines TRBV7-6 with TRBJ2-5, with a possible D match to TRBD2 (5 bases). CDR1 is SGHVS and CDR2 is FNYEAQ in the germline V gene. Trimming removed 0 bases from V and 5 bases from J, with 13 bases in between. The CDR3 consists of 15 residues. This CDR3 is CASSLAAGNSETQYF. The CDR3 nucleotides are TGTGCCAGCAGCTTAGCTGCGGGCAATTCTGAGACCCAGTACTTC.

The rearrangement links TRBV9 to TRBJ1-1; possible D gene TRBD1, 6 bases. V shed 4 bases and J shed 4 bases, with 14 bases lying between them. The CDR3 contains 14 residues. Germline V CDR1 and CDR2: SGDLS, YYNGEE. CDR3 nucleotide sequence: TGTGCCAGCAGCTCGAGGGGGGGTGGCACTGAAGCTTTCTTT. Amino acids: CASSSRGGGTEAFF.

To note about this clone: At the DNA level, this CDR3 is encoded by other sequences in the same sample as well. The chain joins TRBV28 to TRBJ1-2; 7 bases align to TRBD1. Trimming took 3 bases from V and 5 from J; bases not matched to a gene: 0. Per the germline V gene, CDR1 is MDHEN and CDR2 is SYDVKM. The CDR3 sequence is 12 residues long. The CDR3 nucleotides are TGTGCCAGCAGTTTGACAGGGTATGGCTACACCTTC. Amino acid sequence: CASSLTGYGYTF.

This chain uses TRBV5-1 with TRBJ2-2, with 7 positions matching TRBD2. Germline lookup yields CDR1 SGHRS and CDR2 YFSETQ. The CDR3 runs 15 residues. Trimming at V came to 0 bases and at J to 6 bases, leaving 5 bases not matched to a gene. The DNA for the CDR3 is TGCGCCAGCAGCTTGGCCCTGACTAGCTCCGGGGAGCTGTTTTTT. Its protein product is CASSLALTSSGELFF.